This is a list of T cell receptor beta chains from one sample in a study of TIL therapy for anti-PD-1-resistant metastatic lung cancer. Profiling relied on immunoSEQ multiplex PCR, and the TCRdb table lists in-frame clones only, not all of them. This table has about 50,000 clones, just over 70% appearing once. The input for sequencing was tumor tissue, taken at baseline. All receptors derive from a person aged 25 to 80 with non-small cell lung cancer. Both conserved end residues are part of each CDR3. The D gene is left open where the match is weak. A row's size may be missing; if present it is once, few, many or a size class.

>TRBJ1-2|14|few|TRBV18|NA
CASSPLAEAYGYTF
TGTGCCAGCTCACCACTTGCTGAGGCCTATGGCTACACCTTC
>TRBJ2-3|14|NA|TRBV10-3|TRBD1
CATLSDRGGDTQYF
TGTGCCACCCTTTCGGACAGGGGGGGAGATACGCAGTATTTT
>TRBJ1-3|15|NA|TRBV28|NA
CASSPYGLGGNTIYF
TGTGCCAGCAGCCCGTATGGGCTAGGGGGAAACACCATATATTTT
>TRBJ2-7|18|NA|TRBV6-4|TRBD1
CASSDPLPDRESSYEQYF
TGTGCCAGCAGTGACCCTCTTCCCGACAGGGAAAGCTCCTACGAGCAGTACTTC
>TRBJ1-2|15|NA|TRBV6-6|TRBD1
CASSSYGQGYYGYTF
TGTGCCAGCAGTTCTTACGGACAGGGTTACTATGGCTACACCTTC
>TRBJ2-7|15|NA|TRBV5-4|TRBD1
CASSNGQDTSYEQYF
TGTGCCAGCAGCAACGGACAGGACACCTCCTACGAGCAGTACTTC
>TRBJ2-3|14|NA|TRBV28|NA
CASSLRGTTDTQYF
TGTGCCAGCAGTCTAAGGGGAACCACAGATACGCAGTATTTT
>TRBJ1-1|15|NA|TRBV5-1|TRBD1
CASSGRDRGNTEAFF
TGCGCCAGCAGCGGAAGGGACAGGGGGAACACTGAAGCTTTCTTT
>TRBJ2-5|15|NA|TRBV2|TRBD2
CASSGGGAHQETQYF
TGTGCCAGCAGTGGCGGGGGGGCACACCAAGAGACCCAGTACTTC
>TRBJ2-2|15|NA|TRBV19|TRBD2
CASSISGRRTGELFF
TGTGCCAGTAGTATTAGCGGGAGGCGGACCGGGGAGCTGTTTTTT
>TRBJ2-5|14|NA|TRBV6-6|NA
CASSDQGGKETQYF
TGTGCCAGCTCTGACCAGGGGGGTAAAGAGACCCAGTACTTC
>TRBJ1-4|13|NA|TRBV11-2|NA
CASSFLAGEKLFF
TGTGCCAGCAGCTTTTTGGCGGGAGAAAAACTGTTTTTT
>TRBJ1-1|14|NA|TRBV6-4|TRBD1
CASRGQGRNTEAFF
TGTGCCAGCAGGGGACAGGGGAGGAACACTGAAGCTTTCTTT
>TRBJ2-7|15|NA|TRBV5-4|TRBD2
CASISGLAGTYEQYF
TGTGCCAGCATTTCGGGACTAGCGGGAACCTACGAGCAGTACTTC
>TRBJ2-1|14|few|TRBV5-1|TRBD1
CASSGGQGSNEQFF
TGCGCCAGCAGCGGGGGACAGGGGAGCAATGAGCAGTTCTTC
>TRBJ2-1|18|NA|TRBV11-2|TRBD2
CASSLRFSAGGLMDEQFF
TGTGCCAGCAGCTTAAGGTTCTCGGCGGGGGGGCTTATGGATGAGCAGTTCTTC
>TRBJ1-2|13|few|TRBV28|NA
CASSFPDSYGYTF
TGTGCCAGCAGTTTCCCAGACAGCTATGGCTACACCTTC
>TRBJ1-5|15|few|TRBV2|NA
CASRVRRDFDQPQHF
TGTGCCAGCAGAGTCCGCAGGGATTTCGATCAGCCCCAGCATTTT
>TRBJ2-2|11|NA|TRBV18|NA
CASSPHGELFF
TGTGCCAGCTCACCCCACGGGGAGCTGTTTTTT
>TRBJ1-1|14|NA|TRBV29-1|TRBD1
CSVAQGQGITEAFF
TGCAGCGTCGCCCAGGGACAGGGTATCACTGAAGCTTTCTTT
>TRBJ1-5|13|few|TRBV28|NA
CASSFPGDQPQHF
TGTGCCAGCAGTTTCCCCGGAGATCAGCCCCAGCATTTT
>TRBJ2-1|14|NA|TRBV11-3|TRBD2
CASSLGGGWNEQFF
TGTGCCAGCAGCTTAGGGGGGGGTTGGAATGAGCAGTTCTTC
>TRBJ2-3|19|NA|TRBV4-2|NA
CASSQAWTETIKSTDTQYF
TGTGCCAGCAGCCAAGCATGGACCGAGACCATAAAAAGCACAGATACGCAGTATTTT
>TRBJ1-4|11|NA|TRBV28|NA
CASSLREKLFF
TGTGCCAGCAGTTTGCGTGAAAAACTGTTTTTT
>TRBJ2-5|15|NA|TRBV4-1|NA
CASSQAQLAMGTQYF
TGCGCCAGCAGCCAAGCCCAGCTAGCTATGGGGACCCAGTACTTC
>TRBJ2-7|13|NA|TRBV5-5|NA
CASTATSGYEQYF
TGTGCCAGCACGGCCACGTCGGGCTACGAGCAGTACTTC
>TRBJ2-1|13|once|TRBV19|NA
CASSIDQMFEQFF
TGTGCCAGTAGTATAGATCAGATGTTTGAGCAGTTCTTC
>TRBJ2-1|14|NA|TRBV7-8|NA
CASSSSFSYNEQFF
TGTGCCAGCAGCTCATCCTTCTCCTACAATGAGCAGTTCTTC
>TRBJ2-7|14|few|TRBV5-4|NA
CASSSSRQNYEQYF
TGTGCCAGCAGCTCCTCACGACAGAACTACGAGCAGTACTTC
>TRBJ1-2|13|NA|TRBV28|NA
CASSLNSYYGYTF
TGTGCCAGCAGTTTAAATTCGTACTATGGCTACACCTTC
>TRBJ1-2|12|NA|TRBV19|NA
CASSNRNYGYTF
TGTGCCAGTAGTAATCGTAACTATGGCTACACCTTC
>TRBJ2-3|16|NA|TRBV2|TRBD2
CASKMTLAGGADTQYF
TGTGCCAGCAAGATGACACTAGCGGGGGGCGCAGATACGCAGTATTTT
>TRBJ2-7|14|NA|TRBV19|TRBD1
CASSRGTGGKEQYF
TGTGCCAGTAGTAGGGGGACAGGGGGTAAGGAGCAGTACTTC
>TRBJ1-1|14|few|TRBV18|NA
CASSFTGTRTEAFF
TGTGCCAGCTCATTCACAGGGACGCGCACTGAAGCTTTCTTT
>TRBJ2-7|15|once|TRBV2|TRBD1
CASRETGNHRYEQYF
TGTGCCAGCAGGGAGACAGGGAATCATCGCTACGAGCAGTACTTC
>TRBJ2-7|16|NA|TRBV7-2|NA
CASSRDLTSASGEQYF
TGTGCCAGCAGCAGAGATTTGACTAGTGCTTCTGGCGAGCAGTACTTC
>TRBJ2-3|15|few|TRBV2|TRBD2
CAIFSGGAVVDTQYF
TGTGCCATCTTTAGCGGGGGGGCCGTTGTAGATACGCAGTATTTT
>TRBJ2-7|13|NA|TRBV6-5|NA
CASSRHPSYEQYF
TGTGCCAGCAGCAGACACCCCTCCTACGAGCAGTACTTC
>TRBJ1-4|16|NA|TRBV5-1|TRBD1
CASSLSEGAQNEKLFF
TGCGCCAGCAGCCTAAGCGAGGGGGCTCAGAATGAAAAACTGTTTTTT
>TRBJ1-5|16|NA|TRBV19|TRBD1
CASSLEGTGVGQPQHF
TGTGCCAGTAGTCTGGAAGGGACAGGGGTTGGTCAGCCCCAGCATTTT
>TRBJ1-4|16|NA|TRBV28|TRBD1
CASSFPTGGSEEKLFF
TGTGCCAGCAGTTTTCCGACAGGGGGCTCAGAGGAAAAACTGTTTTTT
>TRBJ1-2|15|NA|TRBV5-5|NA
CASSLGGTLNYGYTF
TGTGCCAGCAGCTTGGGAGGGACTCTTAACTATGGCTACACCTTC
>TRBJ2-3|15|few|TRBV7-2|NA
CASSLFPAPTDTQYF
TGTGCCAGCAGCTTATTTCCCGCCCCCACAGATACGCAGTATTTT
>TRBJ2-7|12|NA|TRBV28|NA
CASSFQNYEQYF
TGTGCCAGCAGTTTCCAAAACTACGAGCAGTACTTC
>TRBJ2-7|13|NA|TRBV2|NA
CASNAVPTYEQYF
TGTGCCAGCAACGCTGTCCCCACCTACGAGCAGTACTTC
>TRBJ2-5|12|NA|TRBV2|NA
CASHMNGQTQYF
TGTGCCAGCCATATGAACGGGCAGACCCAGTACTTC
>TRBJ2-2|14|NA|TRBV19|TRBD1
CASSDRGVTGELFF
TGTGCCAGTAGTGACAGGGGAGTCACCGGGGAGCTGTTTTTT
>TRBJ2-2|13|NA|TRBV6-5|NA
CASSYSPIGELFF
TGTGCCAGCAGTTACTCACCGATCGGGGAGCTGTTTTTT
>TRBJ1-1|11|few|TRBV20-1|NA
CSARLNTEAFF
TGCAGTGCTCGCCTGAACACTGAAGCTTTCTTT
>TRBJ1-2|16|NA|TRBV27|NA
CASSFGLGRPNYGYTF
TGTGCCAGCAGTTTTGGCCTAGGAAGGCCTAACTATGGCTACACCTTC